Following are 21 T cell receptor beta chains from one sample sequenced in a study of pediatric ulcerative colitis. Sequencing used immunoSEQ multiplex PCR; TCRdb keeps in-frame clones, though not all of them. Seen here are about 64,000 clones, around 80% observed once, and the top ten hold around 5.2%. Sequencing was performed on blood. These receptors were obtained from a boy between 10 and 17 years old with moderate ulcerative colitis.

In this sample, this clone turned up once. V gene TRBV18 combines with J gene TRBJ2-5, with D unresolved. The CDR3 has 12 residues. Per the germline V gene, CDR1 is KGHSH and CDR2 is LQKENI. V lost 4 bases to trimming and J lost 2 bases, with 5 bases between them. CDR3 region: CASSLTQETQYF. CDR3 DNA sequence: TGTGCCAGCTCACTAACTCAAGAGACCCAGTACTTC.

The chain joins TRBV6-5 to TRBJ2-1; D gene uncertain. Germline V gene sequence: CDR1 MNHEY, CDR2 SVGAGI. CDR3 size: 12 residues. Deletions cut 0 bases from V and 10 bases from J, with 7 bases between. The CDR3 sequence is CASSYSSREQFF. The CDR3 region has the DNA TGTGCCAGCAGTTACTCGTCCAGAGAGCAGTTCTTC.

The V and J genes are TRBV4-1 and TRBJ1-1; tentative D call: TRBD1 (6 bases). Germline V CDR1 and CDR2: MGHRA, YSYEKL. CDR3 length equals 14 residues. V lost 1 base to trimming and J lost 7 bases, with 13 bases between them. The CDR3 DNA follows: TGCGCCAGCAGCCAAGGAACGACAGGTAATGAAGCTTTCTTT. Amino acids: CASSQGTTGNEAFF.

The chain links TRBV5-5 to TRBJ1-2; D uncertain. Trimming cost V 0 bases and J 6 bases, with 15 bases left between them. This CDR3 region has 15 residues. Germline V gives CDR1 SGHKS, CDR2 YYEKEE (reference sequence). The CDR3 region is CASSLAAGRRNGYTF. In DNA, the CDR3 is TGTGCCAGCAGCTTGGCGGCGGGAAGAAGGAATGGCTACACCTTC.

V usage is TRBV2 and J usage is TRBJ1-5; possibly TRBD1 for D (5 bases). V was cut by 4 bases and J by 3 bases, with 10 bases left in between. Germline-derived CDR1 and CDR2 are SNHLY and FYNNEI. There are 14 residues in the CDR3. The DNA for the CDR3 is TGTGCCAGCAGTGCGACAGTCCTCAATCAGCCCCAGCATTTT. This translates into CASSATVLNQPQHF.

The chain links TRBV10-1 to TRBJ2-1; tentative D call: TRBD2 (7 bases). The CDR3 has 14 amino acids. V was trimmed by 3 bases and J by 7 bases, leaving 13 bases between them. Germline values: CDR1 WNHNN, CDR2 SYGVQD (reference sequence). CDR3 DNA: TGCGCCAGCAGTGAATTGGGGGGGCGGAATGAGCAGTTCTTC. Encoded protein: CASSELGGRNEQFF.

Only a few counts were recorded for this clone. The chain carries TRBV7-9 and TRBJ1-2; 8 positions match TRBD1. CDR3 length: 13 residues. Germline V gene data show CDR1 as SEHNR and CDR2 as FQNEAQ (reference sequence). Trimming took 7 bases from V and 5 from J; bases not matched to a gene: 6. This chain's CDR3 is CASTDRGGYGYTF. The CDR3, as DNA: TGTGCCAGCACTGACAGGGGAGGGTATGGCTACACCTTC.

The chain joins TRBV25-1 to TRBJ2-7, with 10 nucleotides matching TRBD1. Germline V gives CDR1 MGHDK, CDR2 SYGVNS. CDR3 length: 16 amino acids. The J segment lost 2 bases and the V segment lost 4 bases, leaving 8 bases of the junction unmatched. CDR3 nucleotides: TGTGCCAGCAGTGCGCGACAGGGGGCCGAGACCTACGAGCAGTACTTC. Translation: CASSARQGAETYEQYF.

This chain connects TRBV19 to TRBJ2-7, with 8 bases fitting TRBD2. Trimming removed 1 base from V and 2 bases from J; junction bases left unmatched: 1. Germline CDR1 reads LNHDA; CDR2 reads SQIVND (reference sequence). The CDR3 has 14 residues. CDR3 amino acids: CASSIGGGPYEQYF. The CDR3 nucleotides read TGTGCCAGTAGTATAGGCGGGGGGCCCTACGAGCAGTACTTC.

The chain employs TRBV5-1 and TRBJ1-1; D uncertain. Germline V CDR1 and CDR2: SGHRS, YFSETQ. V was shortened by 5 bases and J by 2 bases, with 7 bases between the two germline ends. This CDR3 comprises 12 residues. The CDR3 DNA is TGCGCCAGCAGACAGACTAACACTGAAGCTTTCTTT. It translates to CASRQTNTEAFF.

The chain links TRBV4-3 to TRBJ2-2; unclear D gene. Trimming pared 3 bases from V and 3 bases from J, leaving 11 bases between. The CDR3 sequence is 15 residues long. CDR1 is LGHNA, CDR2 YSLEER, per germline. The CDR3 region is CASSQGFHDTGELFF. CDR3 sequence (DNA): TGCGCCAGCAGCCAGGGATTTCATGACACCGGGGAGCTGTTTTTT.

The chain recombines TRBV7-9 with TRBJ1-2; D is uncertain. Trimming stripped 5 bases from V and 3 bases from J, with 16 bases between. This CDR3 contains 15 residues. Per germline, CDR1 SEHNR and CDR2 FQNEAQ (reference sequence). CDR3 bases: TGTGCCAGCAGCCAGAACGCCGGCTACTACTATGGCTACACCTTC. Translating gives CASSQNAGYYYGYTF.

V and J are TRBV5-1 and TRBJ1-2; D possibly corresponds to TRBD1 (6 bases). The V gene lost 0 bases and the J gene lost 2 bases, with 11 bases spanning the gap. The CDR3 runs 15 residues. Per the germline V gene, CDR1 is SGHRS and CDR2 is YFSETQ. The CDR3 is CASSLVGGANYGYTF. For the CDR3, the DNA is TGCGCCAGCAGCTTGGTAGGGGGGGCGAACTATGGCTACACCTTC.

The CDR3 region has the DNA TGTGCCAGCTACGAGTCCCCGGTAGAGAACACTGAAGCTTTCTTT. It codes for CASYESPVENTEAFF. The V call is TRBV7-6, the J call TRBJ1-1; D gene unclear. The CDR3 spans 15 residues. V lost 8 bases and J lost 1, with 17 bases in between. The germline gives CDR1 SGHVS, CDR2 FNYEAQ.

The V call is TRBV7-5, the J call TRBJ1-1; TRBD1, the table's D call, was not compared with the DNA. TRBV7-5 is assigned pseudogene status. This CDR3 region has 14 residues. CDR3 nucleotides: TGTGTCAGAAGCACAGTGCTTGAGAACACTGAAGCTTTCTTT. Encoded protein: CVRSTVLENTEAFF.

The genes are TRBV13 and TRBJ1-6; tentative D call: TRBD1 (6 bases). Trimming stripped 4 bases from V and 0 bases from J, with 10 bases between. The CDR3 has 16 residues. Per germline, CDR1 PRHDT and CDR2 FYEKMQ (reference sequence). This chain's CDR3 is CASSSQDSSYNSPLHF. As DNA, the CDR3 is TGTGCCAGCAGCTCACAGGACAGCTCCTATAATTCACCCCTCCACTTT.

This chain uses TRBV6-5 with TRBJ2-5; the match to TRBD1 covers 7 bases. The assigned J gene may be wrong: the sequence end matches TRBJ2-7 better. CDR3 length: 14 residues. Germline CDR1 reads MNHEY; CDR2 reads SVGAGI. CDR3: CASSYTTGIYEQYF. CDR3 sequence (DNA): TGTGCCAGCAGTTACACGACAGGGATTTACGAGCAGTACTTC.

The chain recombines TRBV10-3 with TRBJ2-5; 9 positions match TRBD1. There are 14 residues in the CDR3. J gave up 2 bases and V 8 bases, and 6 bases lay outside the gene matches. CDR1 is ENHRY and CDR2 is SYGVKD in the germline V gene. The DNA for the CDR3 is TGTGCCATCGCGGGACAGGGAGGGCAAGAGACCCAGTACTTC. Translated, it gives CAIAGQGGQETQYF.

CDR3 residues: CSERDRGADTQYF. The CDR3 DNA is TGCAGCGAGCGGGACAGGGGAGCAGATACGCAGTATTTT. This chain joins TRBV29-1 and TRBJ2-3; 10 bases match TRBD1. Looked up from germline, CDR1 is SQVTM and CDR2 is ANQGSEA. CDR3 size: 13 residues. Trimming removed 7 bases from V and 4 bases from J; junction bases left unmatched: 5.

This chain joins TRBV10-2 and TRBJ1-1; possibly TRBD1 for D (5 bases). CDR3 size: 20 residues. Looked up from germline, CDR1 is WSHSY and CDR2 is SAAADI. V shed 3 bases and J shed 0 bases, with 26 bases lying between them. CDR3 region: CASSDLTGTGPTGMNTEAFF. In DNA form, the CDR3 reads TGCGCCAGCAGTGACCTTACGGGTACAGGTCCCACCGGCATGAACACTGAAGCTTTCTTT.

The genes are TRBV11-3 and TRBJ2-1; a weak D match, TRBD2 (6 bases). Trimming stripped 6 bases from V and 0 bases from J, with 12 bases between. The CDR3 covers 15 residues. Germline CDR1 and CDR2: SGHNT and YENEEA. CDR3 DNA sequence: TGTGCCAGCAGTCAAGACGGGAGCTCCTACAATGAGCAGTTCTTC. Protein sequence: CASSQDGSSYNEQFF.